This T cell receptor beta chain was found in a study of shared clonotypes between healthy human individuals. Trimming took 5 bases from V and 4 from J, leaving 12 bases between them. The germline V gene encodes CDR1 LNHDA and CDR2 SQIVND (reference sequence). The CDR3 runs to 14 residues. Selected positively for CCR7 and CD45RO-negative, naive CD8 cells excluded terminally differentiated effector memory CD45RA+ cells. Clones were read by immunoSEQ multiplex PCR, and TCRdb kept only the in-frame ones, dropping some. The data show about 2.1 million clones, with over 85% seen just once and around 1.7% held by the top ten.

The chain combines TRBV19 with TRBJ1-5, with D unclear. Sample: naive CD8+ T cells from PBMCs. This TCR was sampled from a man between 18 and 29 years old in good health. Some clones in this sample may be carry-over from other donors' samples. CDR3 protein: CASSASAGNQPQHF. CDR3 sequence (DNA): TGTGCCAGTAGTGCTTCAGCGGGGAATCAGCCCCAGCATTTT.